This entry lists 31 T cell receptor beta chains sequenced from one sample in a study of cytomegalovirus exposure and HLA in healthy donors. It was with 60 Vbeta and 13 Jbeta primers that the PCR ran. Assay used: immunoSEQ multiplex PCR; TCRdb lists only in-frame clones, some missing. The sample carries some 87,000 clones, 60% to 80% recorded once. Sequenced material: PBMCs. The receptors shown here come from a man over 45 in good health and CMV-seropositive.

The V gene is TRBV5-1, the J gene TRBJ2-2, with 7 bases identical to TRBD1. This CDR3 contains 13 residues. Germline lookup yields CDR1 SGHRS and CDR2 YFSETQ. Losses at the gene ends were 4 bases for V and 5 bases for J; bases not matched to a gene: 2. The CDR3 region has the DNA TGCGCCAGCAGCCCGGGACAGACCGGGGAGCTGTTTTTT. The encoded protein is CASSPGQTGELFF.

This clone was seen a few times. The chain couples TRBV4-1 to TRBJ2-7; 9 bases map to TRBD1. J gave up 6 bases and V 1 base, and 7 bases lay outside the gene matches. The CDR3 consists of 15 residues. Germline CDR1 reads MGHRA; CDR2 reads YSYEKL. The CDR3 sequence: CASSQGQGVRSEQYF. The CDR3, as DNA: TGCGCCAGCAGCCAAGGACAGGGGGTTAGGTCCGAGCAGTACTTC.

This chain joins TRBV6-5 and TRBJ1-1, with D possibly being TRBD1 (5 bases). V lost 7 bases to trimming and J lost 1 base, with 13 bases between them. The CDR3 is made up of 14 amino acids. Germline CDR1 reads MNHEY; CDR2 reads SVGAGI. CDR3 amino acids: CASTSPQGNTEAFF. CDR3 DNA: TGTGCCAGCACCTCCCCCCAGGGGAACACTGAAGCTTTCTTT.

The chain uses TRBV5-8 and TRBJ2-2; D call uncertain. Germline CDR1 SGHTS, CDR2 YDEGEE. V lost 6 bases and J 0 bases, leaving 12 bases between the germline ends. This CDR3 is built from 15 residues. In nucleotides, the CDR3 is TGTGCCAGCACCTTTGGGCAGCCGAACACCGGGGAGCTGTTTTTT. Its translation is CASTFGQPNTGELFF.

V is TRBV4-1 and J is TRBJ1-2, with a possible D match to TRBD1 (6 bases). The CDR3 has 15 amino acids. The V end was cut by 2 bases, the J end by 2 bases, with 12 bases between. Germline V gives CDR1 MGHRA, CDR2 YSYEKL. CDR3 sequence: CASSQPTRGNYGYTF. The CDR3 DNA reads TGCGCCAGCAGCCAACCAACCAGGGGAAACTATGGCTACACCTTC.

The rearrangement uses TRBV4-3 and TRBJ2-7, with TRBD2 matching 9 bases. Per germline, CDR1 LGHNA and CDR2 YSLEER. The CDR3 has 17 amino acids. With V trimmed by 0 bases and J by 3 bases, 9 bases remained unmatched. CDR3 sequence (DNA): TGCGCCAGCAGCCAAGATCATGGAGCGGGGGGTTTCTACGAGCAGTACTTC. This gives the protein CASSQDHGAGGFYEQYF.

In its sample, this clone was seen once. The chain combines TRBV6-6 with TRBJ1-4; D uncertain. With 2 bases removed from V and 6 bases from J, the gap between germline ends came to 4 bases. The CDR3 totals 12 residues. CDR1 is MNHNY and CDR2 is SVGAGI in the germline V gene (reference sequence). The CDR3 bases are TGTGCCAGCAGTTACCTCGATGAAAAACTGTTTTTT. Translating gives CASSYLDEKLFF.

This clone was seen a few times. V is TRBV29-1 and J is TRBJ1-1; no reliable D call. CDR3 length: 11 residues. Trimming removed 5 bases at V and 1 base at J, with 5 bases between. Germline CDR1 and CDR2: SQVTM and ANQGSEA. CDR3 loop: CSVLRNTEAFF. CDR3 bases: TGCAGCGTTCTTAGGAACACTGAAGCTTTCTTT. Full variable domain (rest looked up from reference TRBV29-1 and TRBJ1-1): SAVISQKPSRDICQRGTSLTIQCQVDSQVTMMFWYRQQPGQSLTLIATANQGSEATYESGFVIDKFPISRPNLTFSTLTVSNMSPEDSSIYLCSVLRNTEAFFGQGTRLTVV.

The chain links TRBV7-2 to TRBJ1-1; possible D gene TRBD1, 5 bases. The CDR3 length is 14 residues. The ends were cut back, 1 base at V and 5 bases at J, with 11 bases in the middle. Germline CDR1 and CDR2: SGHTA and FQGNSA. The CDR3 loop is CASSLGQGRTEAFF. CDR3 nucleotides: TGTGCCAGCAGCTTAGGTCAGGGTCGTACTGAAGCTTTCTTT.

Here the CDR3 reads CASSKGSGTQYF. As DNA, the CDR3 is TGTGCCAGCAGTAAGGGGTCGGGTACGCAGTATTTT. This chain uses TRBV28 with TRBJ2-3; possible D gene TRBD1, 5 bases. The V gene's germline CDR1 is MDHEN and CDR2 SYDVKM. This CDR3 spans 12 amino acids. The germline V and J ends were trimmed by 5 bases and 8 bases, with 11 bases remaining between them.

V usage is TRBV7-8 and J usage is TRBJ1-1, with no clear D. V dropped 1 base and J dropped 0 bases, with 15 bases sitting between them. CDR1 is SGHVS and CDR2 is FQNEAQ in the germline V gene. The length of the CDR3 is 17 residues. CDR3 nucleotides: TGTGCCAGCAGCTTAGGAGGCCATGTAAACATGAACACTGAAGCTTTCTTT. It specifies CASSLGGHVNMNTEAFF.

V gene TRBV5-6 combines with J gene TRBJ1-3; D is perhaps TRBD1 (5 bases). The germline CDR1 and CDR2 sequences are SGHDT and YYEEEE. This CDR3 spans 15 amino acids. Trimming removed 0 bases at V and 4 bases at J, with 11 bases between. As DNA, the CDR3 is TGTGCCAGCAGCTTGGTAGGGGCGAAAGGAAACACCATATATTTT. It encodes CASSLVGAKGNTIYF. Looking up the rest from reference TRBV5-6 and TRBJ1-3 gives the full variable domain: DAGVTQSPTHLIKTRGQQVTLRCSPKSGHDTVSWYQQALGQGPQFIFQYYEEEERQRGNFPDRFSGHQFPNYSSELNVNALLLGDSALYLCASSLVGAKGNTIYFGEGSWLTVV.

The sample holds a few counts of this clone. The V call is TRBV11-2, the J call TRBJ2-1; TRBD2 might be the D (5 bases). The ends were cut back, 5 bases at V and 0 bases at J, with 14 bases in the middle. The germline CDR1 and CDR2 sequences are SGHAT and FQNNGV. This CDR3 spans 16 amino acids. The CDR3 sequence is CASSASTGSSYNEQFF. CDR3 coding DNA: TGTGCCAGCAGCGCTAGTACGGGGAGCTCCTACAATGAGCAGTTCTTC.

The chain carries TRBV30 and TRBJ2-7; 7 bases fit TRBD1. V was clipped by 1 base and J by 1 base; unmatched bases: 1. The CDR3 sequence is 13 residues long. The germline V gene encodes CDR1 GTSNPN and CDR2 SVGIG (reference sequence). CDR3 region: CAWSGTGSYEQYF. CDR3 coding DNA: TGTGCCTGGAGTGGGACAGGTTCCTACGAGCAGTACTTC.

This chain uses TRBV4-1 with TRBJ1-1, with a possible D match to TRBD1 (5 bases). Per the germline V gene, CDR1 is MGHRA and CDR2 is YSYEKL. CDR3 length: 12 amino acids. V lost 1 base to trimming and J lost 7 bases, with 7 bases between them. CDR3 in DNA: TGCGCCAGCAGCCAAGCGGGACTTGAAGCTTTCTTT. It encodes CASSQAGLEAFF.

This rearrangement joins TRBV25-1 to TRBJ1-6, with 9 bases identical to TRBD1. Germline V gives CDR1 MGHDK, CDR2 SYGVNS. Trimming removed 3 bases from V and 8 bases from J; junction bases left unmatched: 8. The CDR3 contains 16 residues. CDR3 in amino acids: CASSDPPDRGYSPLHF. The CDR3 DNA reads TGTGCCAGCAGTGATCCCCCGGACAGGGGTTATTCACCCCTCCACTTT.

This sequence joins TRBV7-8 and TRBJ2-6; unclear D gene. Germline V gives CDR1 SGHVS, CDR2 FQNEAQ. Trimming shortened V by 3 bases and J by 2 bases, and 8 bases separated the two germline ends. The CDR3 is 15 residues long. The CDR3: CASSLAATGANVLTF. The CDR3 bases are TGTGCCAGCAGCTTGGCGGCGACTGGGGCCAACGTCCTGACTTTC.

The chain is built from TRBV25-1 and TRBJ2-2; 10 bases line up with TRBD2. The CDR3 has 16 amino acids. Germline CDR1 is MGHDK and CDR2 is SYGVNS. J lost 5 bases, V lost 3 bases, and 6 bases had no gene match. CDR3 sequence: CASSDLLAGGTGELFF. DNA of the CDR3: TGTGCCAGCAGTGACCTATTAGCGGGGGGAACCGGGGAGCTGTTTTTT.

V gene TRBV18 combines with J gene TRBJ2-5; D gene ambiguous. This CDR3 spans 14 amino acids. Germline V gene data show CDR1 as KGHSH and CDR2 as LQKENI. V lost 3 bases, J lost 5 bases, and 13 bases lay in between. CDR3 loop: CASSPIPLRETQYF. CDR3 bases: TGTGCCAGCTCACCGATACCCCTCAGGGAGACCCAGTACTTC.

V is TRBV6-6 and J is TRBJ1-4, with a tentative D call TRBD1 (5 bases). Germline CDR1 and CDR2: MNHNY and SVGAGI (reference sequence). The CDR3 spans 14 residues. V was trimmed by 2 bases and J by 5 bases, leaving 9 bases between them. The CDR3 nucleotides read TGTGCCAGCAGTTACGGCCAGGGCAATGAAAAACTGTTTTTT. Amino acid sequence: CASSYGQGNEKLFF.

This clone appeared once. V usage is TRBV10-3 and J usage is TRBJ1-1; perhaps TRBD1 as D (6 bases). Germline V lookup: CDR1 ENHRY, CDR2 SYGVKD. The CDR3 consists of 14 residues. Deletions cut 7 bases from V and 2 bases from J, with 14 bases between. In DNA, the CDR3 is TGTGCCATCATCAAGGGGGGGGGCAACACTGAAGCTTTCTTT. This translates into CAIIKGGGNTEAFF.

The chain is built from TRBV19 and TRBJ1-1; 7 positions agree with TRBD1. V lost 10 bases, J lost 0 bases, and 5 bases stayed unmatched. This CDR3 is built from 13 residues. Germline CDR1 LNHDA, CDR2 SQIVND (reference sequence). CDR3 in DNA: TGTGCCACCTCGACAGGGATGAACACTGAAGCTTTCTTT. Translated: CATSTGMNTEAFF.

V gene TRBV4-3 combines with J gene TRBJ1-2; D possibly corresponds to TRBD1 (6 bases). Germline CDR1 is LGHNA and CDR2 is YSLEER. CDR3 size: 14 residues. Trimming left V 1 base short and J 0 bases short, with 6 bases between. This CDR3 is CASSQGTANYGYTF. Here the CDR3 DNA reads TGCGCCAGCAGCCAAGGGACAGCTAACTATGGCTACACCTTC.

The chain uses TRBV7-9 and TRBJ2-7; the match to TRBD1 covers 7 bases. J lost 5 bases, V lost 0 bases, and 7 bases had no gene match. Germline CDR1 is SEHNR and CDR2 is FQNEAQ (reference sequence). This CDR3 has 15 amino acids. Written as DNA, the CDR3 is TGTGCCAGCAGCTTAGCGGATCGAGGGGGCGACGAGCAGTACTTC. Protein sequence: CASSLADRGGDEQYF. Complete variable domain (other parts from reference TRBV7-9 and TRBJ2-7): DTGVSQNPRHKITKRGQNVTFRCDPISEHNRLYWYRQTLGQGPEFLTYFQNEAQLEKSRLLSDRFSAERPKGSFSTLEIQRTEQGDSAMYLCASSLADRGGDEQYFGPGTRLTVT.

The rearrangement joins TRBV4-1 to TRBJ2-7; perhaps TRBD1 as D (5 bases). The CDR3 runs to 15 residues. V dropped 0 bases and J dropped 4 bases, with 13 bases sitting between them. CDR1 is MGHRA and CDR2 is YSYEKL in the germline V gene. CDR3 nucleotides: TGCGCCAGCAGCCAAGATTGGCAGGGTATTTACGAGCAGTACTTC. It is translated as CASSQDWQGIYEQYF.

The chain couples TRBV5-1 to TRBJ1-2; TRBD1 aligns across 7 bases. This CDR3 contains 13 residues. The germline V gene has CDR1 SGHRS and CDR2 YFSETQ. Germline trimming cut 4 bases from V and 4 bases from J; bases unmatched to any gene: 4. In DNA, the CDR3 is TGCGCCAGCAGCCAGGGACAGCTCTATGGCTACACCTTC. Translated, it gives CASSQGQLYGYTF.

This rearrangement joins TRBV27 to TRBJ2-1, with TRBD1 identical over 10 bases. Germline CDR1 is MNHEY and CDR2 is SMNVEV (reference sequence). This CDR3 is 14 amino acids long. The J segment lost 4 bases and the V segment lost 4 bases, leaving 1 base of the junction unmatched. The CDR3 here is CASSSGQGYNEQFF. The CDR3 DNA is TGTGCCAGCAGTTCGGGACAGGGGTACAATGAGCAGTTCTTC.

This clone was found a few times. The gene calls are TRBV7-9 and TRBJ1-4, with D unclear. Germline lookup yields CDR1 SEHNR and CDR2 FQNEAQ (reference sequence). V shed 1 base and J shed 8 bases, with 14 bases lying between them. This CDR3 has 15 residues. CDR3 bases: TGTGCCAGCAGCTTAGAGGCGGGCCGGGCAGAAAAACTGTTTTTT. Translating gives CASSLEAGRAEKLFF.

DNA for the CDR3: TGTGCCAGCAGCAAAGCGGGGTCTAGCACAGATACGCAGTATTTT. Translated, it gives CASSKAGSSTDTQYF. The chain joins TRBV5-6 to TRBJ2-3, with 7 bases lining up with TRBD2. Germline trimming cut 4 bases from V and 0 bases from J; bases unmatched to any gene: 5. The CDR3 runs to 15 residues. CDR1 and CDR2 from the germline V gene are SGHDT and YYEEEE.

The genes are TRBV27 and TRBJ1-6, with 7 bases fitting TRBD1. This CDR3 has 13 amino acids. Germline CDR1 reads MNHEY; CDR2 reads SMNVEV (reference sequence). Trimming removed 8 bases from V and 7 bases from J; junction bases left unmatched: 5. The CDR3 is CASYKTGNSPLHF. CDR3 bases: TGTGCCAGCTATAAGACAGGGAATTCACCCCTCCACTTT.

The rearrangement uses TRBV4-2 and TRBJ2-4; perhaps TRBD1 as D (5 bases). Per germline, CDR1 LGHNA and CDR2 YNFKEQ. The V gene lost 1 base and the J gene lost 0 bases, with 10 bases spanning the gap. This CDR3 has 16 residues. The CDR3 region is CASSQGQGTAKNIQYF. The CDR3 DNA reads as TGTGCCAGCAGCCAAGGCCAGGGAACAGCCAAAAACATTCAGTACTTC.